This TCR beta chain was recorded in a study of cytomegalovirus exposure and HLA in healthy donors. Worth noting for this clone: The antigen remains unidentified.

The PCR used 60 Vbeta and 13 Jbeta primers. Sequencing was performed with immunoSEQ multiplex PCR; in TCRdb, only in-frame clones are kept and a portion is missing. The table lists some 120,000 clones, almost 85% of them singletons. Study-level results: V- and J-gene trimming in TCR beta was tied to a missense DCLRE1C variant by an analysis performed later.

V dropped 6 bases and J dropped 8; count of bases not matched to a gene: 13. Germline-derived CDR1 and CDR2 are MNHNS and SASEGT. CDR3 length: 15 residues. The chain combines TRBV6-1 with TRBJ2-1; 7 bases align to TRBD2. The TCR sequence derives from a woman younger than 35 in good health and CMV-seronegative. The source material was PBMCs. This chain's CDR3 is CASSDYGLGVDEQFF. The CDR3 bases are TGTGCCAGCAGCGATTACGGACTAGGAGTCGATGAGCAGTTCTTC.